What follows describes a single T cell receptor beta chain. Using immunoSEQ multiplex PCR, the repertoire was profiled, and TCRdb retains in-frame clones only, with some absent. The data hold some 15,000 clones, with 80% observed a single time. This record belongs to a study of OX40 agonist ivuxolimab in advanced cancers. Study context: At about 81% male, the cohort had a mean age of approximately 60 years, ranging from about 23 to 79.

The length of the CDR3 is 13 residues. Germline V gives CDR1 SEHNR, CDR2 FQNEAQ (reference sequence). V lost 8 bases and J 8 bases, leaving 17 bases between the germline ends. The chain is built from TRBV7-9 and TRBJ2-3; no firm D call. Sequencing used CD4+ or CD8+ T cells sorted from blood, obtained in a trial of the OX40 agonist ivuxolimab. The origin of this receptor is an adult with an advanced solid tumor such as melanoma, head and neck, liver or kidney cancer. The CDR3 DNA follows: TGTGCCAGCGCCAGGCAGTCCCAGCTTACGCAGTATTTT. Translation: CASARQSQLTQYF.